The sequence of this T cell receptor beta chain was determined in a study of beta chain features in type 1 diabetes. About the study: Sorted cells examined across all samples numbered around 100 million.

The CDR3 consists of 13 residues. Germline V gene data show CDR1 as SGHTA and CDR2 as FQGNSA. Deletions cut 4 bases from V and 10 bases from J, with 15 bases between. There are a few counts of this clone. As every portion of the isolated RNA was reverse transcribed, the sequencing read expressed TCRB transcripts. Libraries were prepared by immunoSEQ multiplex PCR; TCRdb keeps only in-frame clonotypes and omits some of them. In the table there are 620,000 or so clones, around 16% of which are singletons. The sample taken for sequencing was naive CD4+ T cells from blood. This sequence originates from a young man in good health. V usage is TRBV7-2 and J usage is TRBJ2-3; possible D gene TRBD1, 7 bases. CDR3 residues: CASSSEGAGSQYF. For the CDR3, the DNA is TGTGCCAGCAGCTCCGAGGGGGCGGGGTCGCAGTATTTT.